The clone carrying this TCR beta chain has a count of ten or more. As yet, its antigen is unknown. This sample is drawn from a study of T-cell reconstitution after alpha-beta-depleted transplantation in children. Study observations and caveats: One year post-transplant, T-cell counts and diversity were largely derived from T cells produced anew. Reports say that about two months after transplant, the alpha-beta T cells came out of several hundred graft clones that had expanded. High day-60 TCRbeta diversity in some patients came from surviving recipient T cells and thymic progenitors.

The library targeted TCRbeta and was prepared with unique molecular identifiers. Each CDR3 protein gets one entry after TCRdb re-called the PCR reads with MiXCR. This sample has approximately 500,000 distinct CDR3 sequences; 8% to 11% occur once, and the top ten carry roughly 2.1%. From germline, CDR1 is SQVTM and CDR2 ANQGSEA. The CDR3 sequence is 12 residues long. V lost 2 bases and J lost 4, with 6 bases in between. The clonotype originates from a child aged 2 to 9 with inherited bone marrow failure, due to receive a stem cell transplant. V and J are TRBV29-1 and TRBJ2-4; the D is unclear. The sequencing here drew on PBMCs, taken before TCRalphabeta/CD19-depleted stem cell transplant. This CDR3 is CSVESQKNIQYF. The CDR3 DNA reads as TGCAGCGTTGAATCACAGAAAAACATTCAGTACTTC.